This T cell receptor beta chain was found in a study of T cells in tumors after PD-1 blockade. About the study: Daily vismodegib 150 mg continued in a subset of anti-PD-1-treated patients.

General study results and limits: Peripheral recruitment is suggested, as some novel exhausted tumor clones were in pre-treatment blood.

Notes on this clone: Antigen specificity is unknown.

The protocol was immunoSEQ multiplex PCR, while the TCRdb copy is restricted to in-frame clones and leaves out a portion. The table lists about 63,000 clones, approximately 74% of them singletons. This CDR3 region has 14 residues. Germline V CDR1 and CDR2: SGHDT, YYEEEE. The V gene lost 4 bases and the J gene lost 6 bases, with 14 bases spanning the gap. This TCR derives from a human donor with basal cell carcinoma. This specimen was PBMCs, taken after anti-PD-1 treatment. The chain combines TRBV5-6 with TRBJ1-5; TRBD1 is a possible D gene (6 bases). In DNA form, the CDR3 reads TGTGCCAGCAGCCCCGGACAGAGCGGTCAGCCCCAGCATTTT. Protein: CASSPGQSGQPQHF.